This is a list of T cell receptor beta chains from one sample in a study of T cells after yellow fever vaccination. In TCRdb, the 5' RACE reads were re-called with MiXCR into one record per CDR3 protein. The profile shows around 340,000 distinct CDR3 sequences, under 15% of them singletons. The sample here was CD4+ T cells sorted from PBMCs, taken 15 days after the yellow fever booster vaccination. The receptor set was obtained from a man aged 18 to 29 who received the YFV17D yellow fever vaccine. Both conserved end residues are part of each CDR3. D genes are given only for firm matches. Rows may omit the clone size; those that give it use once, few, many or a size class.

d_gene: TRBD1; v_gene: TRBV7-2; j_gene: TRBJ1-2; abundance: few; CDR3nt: TGTGCCAGCAGCCAGAGGGACAGCTTATATGGCTACACCTTC; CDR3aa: CASSQRDSLYGYTF
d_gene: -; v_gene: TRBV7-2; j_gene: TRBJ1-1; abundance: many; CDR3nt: TGTGCCAGCAGCTTACGGGGGGCCGCTTTCTTT; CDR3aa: CASSLRGAAFF
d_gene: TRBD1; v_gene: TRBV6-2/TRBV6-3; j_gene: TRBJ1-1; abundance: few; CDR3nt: TGTGCCAGCAGTCCCGGGACAGCCCCGGACACTGAAGCTTTCTTT; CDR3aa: CASSPGTAPDTEAFF
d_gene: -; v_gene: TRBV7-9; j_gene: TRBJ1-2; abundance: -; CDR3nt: TGTGCCAGCAGCTTTTTCGGACAGAACTATGGCTACACCTTC; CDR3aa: CASSFFGQNYGYTF
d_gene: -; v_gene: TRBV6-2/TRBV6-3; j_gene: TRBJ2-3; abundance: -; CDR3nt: TGTGCCAGCAGTCGGATAGCGGGCACAGATACGCAGTATTTT; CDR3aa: CASSRIAGTDTQYF
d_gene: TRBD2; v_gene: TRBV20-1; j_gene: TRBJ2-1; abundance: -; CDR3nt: TGCAGTGCTACTGGAGCGGGGGCCAGCTCCTACAATGAGCAGTTCTTC; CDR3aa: CSATGAGASSYNEQFF
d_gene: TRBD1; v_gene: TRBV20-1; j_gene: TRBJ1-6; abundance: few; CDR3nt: TGCAGTGCTGGCGAGACAGGGGGCTTGGGTAATTCACCCCTCCACTTT; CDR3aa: CSAGETGGLGNSPLHF
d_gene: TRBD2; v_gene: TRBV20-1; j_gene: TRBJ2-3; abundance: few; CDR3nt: TGCAGTGCTCCCGGACTAGCGGGAGATACGCAGTATTTT; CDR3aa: CSAPGLAGDTQYF
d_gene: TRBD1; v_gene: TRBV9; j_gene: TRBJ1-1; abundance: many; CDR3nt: TGTGCCAGCAGCACCGGGACAGGGGCGAAGATTACTGAAGCTTTCTTT; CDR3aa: CASSTGTGAKITEAFF
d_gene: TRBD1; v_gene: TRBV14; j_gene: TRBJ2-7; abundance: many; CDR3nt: TGTGCCAGCAGCCAAGGAAGGGGGCAGGCCTTC; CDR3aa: CASSQGRGQAF
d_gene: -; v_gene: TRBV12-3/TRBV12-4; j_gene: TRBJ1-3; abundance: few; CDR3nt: TGTGCCAGCAGTTTTGTGCAGGGCGGAAACACCATATATTTT; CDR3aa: CASSFVQGGNTIYF
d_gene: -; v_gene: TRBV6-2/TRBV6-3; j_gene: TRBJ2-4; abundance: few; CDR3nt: TGTGCCAGCACGAATTCCTTAGCCAAAAACATTCAGTACTTC; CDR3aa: CASTNSLAKNIQYF
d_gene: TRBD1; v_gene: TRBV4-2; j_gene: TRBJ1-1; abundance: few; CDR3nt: TGTGCCAGCAGCCGTCGGGGACAGGGAATGAACACTGAAGCTTTCTTT; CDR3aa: CASSRRGQGMNTEAFF
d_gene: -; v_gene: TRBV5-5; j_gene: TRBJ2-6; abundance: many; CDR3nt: TGTGCCAGCAGCCATGCCCGACTGGCAGAGGCCAACGTCCTGACTTTC; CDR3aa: CASSHARLAEANVLTF